Following are 15 T cell receptor beta chains from one sample sequenced in a study of read filtering for tumor transcriptome and immune sequencing (TCRdb year 2020). TCRdb names Illumina HiSeq 4000 as the instrument used. The Immunoverse kit was used to build TCR libraries from about 400 ng RNA, with molecular barcoded adaptors covering alpha/delta and beta/gamma chains. Starting from the raw public reads, TCRdb applied fastp trimming at Q25, assembled clones with MiXCR and retained in-frame beta chains. Rows are combined by CDR3 protein, so each entry shows the most common genes and DNA. The sample records over 25,000 distinct CDR3 sequences, 13% to 15% of which are singletons. The top ten hold about 48% of the sample. The sequencing input was a population of CD138-negative cells sorted from bone marrow. What this sample's cell subset or site label stands for: bone marrow mononuclear cells depleted of CD138+ plasma/myeloma cells by negative magnetic selection. The origin of the receptors is a donor aged 40 or older with multiple myeloma.

This clonotype showed up many times. This sequence joins TRBV12-3 or TRBV12-4 and TRBJ2-2, with no clear D. The CDR3 loop spans 13 amino acids. V was trimmed by 7 bases and J by 2 bases, leaving 8 bases between them. The CDR3 loop is CASTLQNTGELFF. CDR3 nucleotide sequence: TGTGCCAGCACCTTGCAAAACACCGGGGAGCTGTTTTTT.

This clonotype was counted many times. The chain recombines TRBV10-2 with TRBJ1-1; unclear D gene. Deletions cut 5 bases from V and 1 base from J, with 11 bases between. The CDR3 sequence is 14 residues long. The germline V gene has CDR1 WSHSY and CDR2 SAAADI. The CDR3 DNA is TGCGCCAGCAGTTCGGCACCCAGGAACACTGAAGCTTTCTTT. Residues: CASSSAPRNTEAFF.

This clonotype was counted between two and nine times. The V call is TRBV11-2, the J call TRBJ2-7; 13 bases match TRBD2. The CDR3 sequence is 14 residues long. In germline, CDR1 is SGHAT, CDR2 FQNNGV. V shed 7 bases and J 3 bases; nucleotides not matched to a gene: 3. The CDR3 DNA reads as TGTGCCAGCACCGGGACTAGCGGGGTCTACGAGCAGTACTTC. Its translation is CASTGTSGVYEQYF.

This clonotype was picked up many times. The J gene is TRBJ2-7, the V gene TRBV5-1; D may be TRBD2 (5 bases). The CDR3 runs 13 residues. Germline loops: CDR1 SGHRS, CDR2 YFSETQ. The V gene lost 2 bases and the J gene lost 3 bases, with 9 bases spanning the gap. DNA of the CDR3: TGCGCCAGCAGCTTAGGACTCTACTACGAGCAGTACTTC. Protein: CASSLGLYYEQYF.

The sample holds many counts of this clonotype. This rearrangement joins TRBV7-8 to TRBJ2-4; TRBD1 matches at 9 bases. Germline V gene sequence: CDR1 SGHVS, CDR2 FQNEAQ. The junction had 2 bases not matched to a gene; V was cut back by 2 bases and J by 6 bases. CDR3 size: 14 residues. The DNA for the CDR3 is TGTGCCAGCAGCTTACCGGGACAGGGAAACATTCAGTACTTC. As protein: CASSLPGQGNIQYF. The complete variable domain, with remaining parts taken from reference TRBV7-8 and TRBJ2-4, reads GAGVSQSPRYKVAKRGQDVALRCDPISGHVSLFWYQQALGQGPEFLTYFQNEAQLDKSGLPSDRFFAERPEGSVSTLKIQRTQQEDSAVYLCASSLPGQGNIQYFGAGTRLSVL.

This clonotype showed up just a few times. It may be a read error: a sequence one base away is much more abundant. The CDR3 protein is CAWYTKDGQFF. The DNA for the CDR3 is TGTGCCTGGTATACGAAGGATGGGCAGTTCTTC. The chain couples TRBV30 to TRBJ2-1; no clear D gene. The V gene's germline CDR1 is GTSNPN and CDR2 SVGIG (reference sequence). The CDR3 contains 11 residues. V was pared by 5 bases and J by 12 bases, with 14 bases between.

Turning to this clonotype: At one end the junction does not follow the germline gene, possibly because of a read error. This chain connects TRBV20-1 to TRBJ2-1; maybe TRBD1 (5 bases). The CDR3 is 14 residues long. CDR1 is DFQATT and CDR2 is SNEGSKA in the germline V gene (reference sequence). The CDR3 loop reads CSASTVRAHNEQLF. CDR3 sequence (DNA): TGCAGTGCGTCGACAGTTAGGGCACACAATGAGCAGCTCTTC.

This clonotype showed up many times. This rearrangement joins TRBV20-1 to TRBJ2-1, with 8 bases matching TRBD1. The CDR3 runs 15 residues. The J segment lost 3 bases and the V segment lost 0 bases, leaving 4 bases of the junction unmatched. Germline V gene lookup returns CDR1 DFQATT and CDR2 SNEGSKA (reference sequence). This CDR3 reads CSARDPTGDYNEQFF. The CDR3, as DNA: TGCAGTGCTAGAGATCCGACAGGGGACTACAATGAGCAGTTCTTC.

This clonotype was recorded many times. The chain uses TRBV20-1 and TRBJ1-2, with 7 bases matching TRBD1. The CDR3 is made up of 12 amino acids. V shed 5 bases, J shed 7 bases, and the junction held 7 bases outside the gene matches. Germline CDR1 and CDR2: DFQATT and SNEGSKA (reference sequence). The CDR3 sequence is CSAQEGGAGYTF. The CDR3 region has the DNA TGCAGTGCTCAAGAAGGGGGCGCTGGCTACACCTTC.

This clonotype occurred many times. V is TRBV2 and J is TRBJ2-7, with 16 bases fitting TRBD2. The CDR3 has 15 residues. V was clipped by 0 bases and J by 13 bases; unmatched bases: 6. Germline V gene lookup returns CDR1 SNHLY and CDR2 FYNNEI. The CDR3 nucleotides read TGTGCCAGCAGTGAAGCTGGGACTAGCGGGAGGGCGGGCTACTTC. Protein product: CASSEAGTSGRAGYF.

This clonotype was observed at least ten times. This chain links TRBV7-3 with TRBJ2-3; 8 bases fit TRBD1. Germline V lookup: CDR1 SGHTA, CDR2 FQGTGA. CDR3 length equals 15 residues. After removal of 5 bases from V and 4 bases from J, the junction contained 8 bases not matched to a gene. CDR3 coding DNA: TGTGCCAGCAGCATCAGGGGGCTCCGGTCAGATACGCAGTATTTT. Amino acid sequence: CASSIRGLRSDTQYF.

There are many counts of this clonotype. This chain uses TRBV9 with TRBJ2-1, with D possibly being TRBD2 (6 bases). Germline lookup yields CDR1 SGDLS and CDR2 YYNGEE. The V and J ends lost 4 bases and 8 bases respectively, with 19 bases between them. The CDR3 is 15 residues long. CDR3 amino acids: CASSLSTGVTDEQFF. CDR3 DNA: TGTGCCAGCAGCCTTTCTACGGGAGTAACGGATGAGCAGTTCTTC.

This clonotype showed up many times. The chain recombines TRBV4-2 with TRBJ2-1; no clear D gene. Trimming pared 3 bases from V and 7 bases from J, leaving 13 bases between. There are 14 residues in the CDR3. Looked up from germline, CDR1 is LGHNA and CDR2 is YNFKEQ. The CDR3 spells CASSHNFLGNEQFF. CDR3 coding DNA: TGTGCCAGCAGCCACAACTTTCTAGGGAATGAGCAGTTCTTC.

Details on this clonotype: This sequence is one base from a far larger clone and is likely a read error. The gene calls are TRBV6-2 or TRBV6-3 and TRBJ2-1; tentatively, D is TRBD2 (5 bases). V lost 6 bases, J lost 14 bases, and 17 bases lay in between. Per the germline V gene, CDR1 is MNHEY and CDR2 is SVGEGT. This CDR3 has 12 amino acids. CDR3 region: CASSEGLGCEFF. As DNA, the CDR3 is TGTGCCAGCAGCGAAGGACTTGGCTGCGAGTTCTTC.

This clonotype has more than one count but fewer than ten. V and J are TRBV11-2 and TRBJ2-7; D uncertain. The V end was cut by 5 bases, the J end by 7 bases, with 9 bases between. Germline CDR1 reads SGHAT; CDR2 reads FQNNGV. The CDR3 consists of 11 residues. CDR3 in amino acids: CASSPTREQYF. The CDR3 region has the DNA TGTGCCAGCAGCCCGACAAGGGAGCAGTACTTC.